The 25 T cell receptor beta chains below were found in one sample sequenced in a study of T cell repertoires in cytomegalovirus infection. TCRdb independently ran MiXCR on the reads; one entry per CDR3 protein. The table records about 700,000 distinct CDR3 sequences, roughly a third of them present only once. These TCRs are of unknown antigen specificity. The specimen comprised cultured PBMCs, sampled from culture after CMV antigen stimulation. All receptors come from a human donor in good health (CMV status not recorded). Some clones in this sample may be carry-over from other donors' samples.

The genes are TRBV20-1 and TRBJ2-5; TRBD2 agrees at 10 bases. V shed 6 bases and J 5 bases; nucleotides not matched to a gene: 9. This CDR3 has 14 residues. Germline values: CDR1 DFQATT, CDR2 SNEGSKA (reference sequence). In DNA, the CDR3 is TGCAGTGCCCCCGAGGTAGCGGGGGGTGAGACCCAGTACTTC. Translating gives CSAPEVAGGETQYF.

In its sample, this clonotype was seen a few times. CDR3 amino acids: CAIRTGNNEKLFF. Here the CDR3 DNA reads TGTGCCATCCGGACGGGGAATAATGAAAAACTGTTTTTT. The gene calls are TRBV6-1 and TRBJ1-4, with D hard to call. In germline, CDR1 is MNHNS, CDR2 SASEGT. The CDR3 has 13 amino acids. Trimming stripped 10 bases from V and 4 bases from J, with 13 bases between.

Written as DNA, the CDR3 is TGTGCCAGCAGCCGGGACAGGGATGGAAACACCATATATTTT. Translating gives CASSRDRDGNTIYF. The rearrangement links TRBV5-6 to TRBJ1-3, with TRBD1 identical over 9 bases. The germline gives CDR1 SGHDT, CDR2 YYEEEE. Trimming cost V 4 bases and J 3 bases; bases outside gene matches: 2. There are 14 residues in the CDR3.

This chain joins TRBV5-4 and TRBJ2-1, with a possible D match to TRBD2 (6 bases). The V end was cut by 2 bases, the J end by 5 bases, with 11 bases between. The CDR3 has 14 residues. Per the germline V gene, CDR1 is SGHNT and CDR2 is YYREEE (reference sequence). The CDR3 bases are TGTGCCAGCAGCTTTTTGGGAGGAAACAATGAGCAGTTCTTC. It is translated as CASSFLGGNNEQFF.

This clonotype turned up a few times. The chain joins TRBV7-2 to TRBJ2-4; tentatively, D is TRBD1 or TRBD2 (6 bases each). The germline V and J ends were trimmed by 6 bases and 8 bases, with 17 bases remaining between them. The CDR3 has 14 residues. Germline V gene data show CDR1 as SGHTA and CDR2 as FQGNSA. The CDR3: CASSSRGGRDIQYF. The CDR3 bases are TGTGCCAGCAGTTCCCGAGGGGGGAGAGACATTCAGTACTTC.

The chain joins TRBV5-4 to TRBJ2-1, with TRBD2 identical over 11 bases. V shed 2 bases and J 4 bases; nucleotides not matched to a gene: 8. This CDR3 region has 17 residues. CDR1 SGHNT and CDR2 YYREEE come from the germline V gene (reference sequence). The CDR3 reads CASSLVGSGRVYNEQFF. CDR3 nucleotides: TGTGCCAGCAGCTTAGTTGGTAGCGGGAGGGTATACAATGAGCAGTTCTTC.

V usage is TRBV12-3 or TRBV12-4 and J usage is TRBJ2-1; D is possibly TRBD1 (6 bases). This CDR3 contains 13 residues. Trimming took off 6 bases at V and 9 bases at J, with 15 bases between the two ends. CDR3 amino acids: CASSLTGPSEQFF. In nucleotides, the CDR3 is TGTGCCAGCAGCTTAACAGGGCCGAGTGAGCAGTTCTTC.

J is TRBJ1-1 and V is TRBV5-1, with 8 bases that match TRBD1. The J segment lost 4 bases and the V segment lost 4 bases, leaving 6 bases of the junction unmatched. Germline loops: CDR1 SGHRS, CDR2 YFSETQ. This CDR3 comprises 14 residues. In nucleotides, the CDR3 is TGCGCCAGCAGCGACCAGGGGGCCGGCACTGAAGCTTTCTTT. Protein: CASSDQGAGTEAFF.

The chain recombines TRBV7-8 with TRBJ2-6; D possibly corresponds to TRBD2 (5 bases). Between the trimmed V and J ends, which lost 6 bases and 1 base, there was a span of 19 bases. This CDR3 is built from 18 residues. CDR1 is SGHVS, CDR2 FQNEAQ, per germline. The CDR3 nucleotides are TGTGCCAGCAGTTGGGTCCGGGGAAAGGCTTCTGGGGCCAACGTCCTGACTTTC. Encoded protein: CASSWVRGKASGANVLTF. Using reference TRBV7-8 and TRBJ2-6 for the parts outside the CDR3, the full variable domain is GAGVSQSPRYKVAKRGQDVALRCDPISGHVSLFWYQQALGQGPEFLTYFQNEAQLDKSGLPSDRFFAERPEGSVSTLKIQRTQQEDSAVYLCASSWVRGKASGANVLTFGAGSRLTVL.

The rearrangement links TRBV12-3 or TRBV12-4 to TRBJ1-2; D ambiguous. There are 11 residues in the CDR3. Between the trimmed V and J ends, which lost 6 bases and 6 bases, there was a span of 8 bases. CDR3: CASRRPDGYTF. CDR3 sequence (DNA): TGTGCCAGCAGGCGACCCGATGGCTACACCTTC.

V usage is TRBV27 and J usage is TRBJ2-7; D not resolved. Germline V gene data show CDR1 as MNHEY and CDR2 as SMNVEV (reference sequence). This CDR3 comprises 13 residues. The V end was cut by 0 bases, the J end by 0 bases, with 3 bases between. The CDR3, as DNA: TGTGCCAGCAGTTTATCAAACTCCTACGAGCAGTACTTC. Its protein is CASSLSNSYEQYF.

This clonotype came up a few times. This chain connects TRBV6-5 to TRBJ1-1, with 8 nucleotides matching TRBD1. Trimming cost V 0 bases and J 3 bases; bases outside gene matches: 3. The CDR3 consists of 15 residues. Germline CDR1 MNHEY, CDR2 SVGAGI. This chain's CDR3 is CASSYSGQADTEAFF. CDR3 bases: TGTGCCAGCAGTTACTCGGGACAGGCCGACACTGAAGCTTTCTTT.

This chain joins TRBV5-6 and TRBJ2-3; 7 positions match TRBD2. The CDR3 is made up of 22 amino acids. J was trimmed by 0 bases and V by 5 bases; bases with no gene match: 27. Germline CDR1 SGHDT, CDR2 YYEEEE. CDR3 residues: CASRRSGLVRTKNLKSTDTQYF. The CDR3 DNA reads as TGTGCCAGCAGGCGGAGCGGACTAGTCAGAACAAAGAATCTAAAGAGCACAGATACGCAGTATTTT.

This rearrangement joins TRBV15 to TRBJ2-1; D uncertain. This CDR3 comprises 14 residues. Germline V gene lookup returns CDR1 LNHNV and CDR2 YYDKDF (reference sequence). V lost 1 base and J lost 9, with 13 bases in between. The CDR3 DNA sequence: TGTGCCACCAGCAGAGTGGCGGCGGTCCTTGAGCAGTTCTTC. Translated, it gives CATSRVAAVLEQFF.

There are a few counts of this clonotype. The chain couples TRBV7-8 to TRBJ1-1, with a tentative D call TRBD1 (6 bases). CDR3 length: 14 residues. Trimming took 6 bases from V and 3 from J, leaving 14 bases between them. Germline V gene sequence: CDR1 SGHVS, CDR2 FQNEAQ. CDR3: CASSDAGEDTEAFF. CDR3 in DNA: TGTGCCAGCAGTGACGCAGGGGAGGACACTGAAGCTTTCTTT.

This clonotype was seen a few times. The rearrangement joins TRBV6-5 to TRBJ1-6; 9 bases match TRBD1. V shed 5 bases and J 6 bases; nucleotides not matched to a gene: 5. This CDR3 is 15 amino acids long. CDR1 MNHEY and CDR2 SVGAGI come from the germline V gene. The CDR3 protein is CASSTTGGFNSPLHF. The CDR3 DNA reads TGTGCCAGCAGTACGACAGGGGGATTTAATTCACCCCTCCACTTT.

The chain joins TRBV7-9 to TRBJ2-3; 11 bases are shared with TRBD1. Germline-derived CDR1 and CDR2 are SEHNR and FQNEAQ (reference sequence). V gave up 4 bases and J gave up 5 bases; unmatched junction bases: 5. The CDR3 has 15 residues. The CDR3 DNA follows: TGTGCCAGCAGCTACGGACAGGGGGCCGTAGATACGCAGTATTTT. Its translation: CASSYGQGAVDTQYF. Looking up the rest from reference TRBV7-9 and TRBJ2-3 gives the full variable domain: DTGVSQNPRHKITKRGQNVTFRCDPISEHNRLYWYRQTLGQGPEFLTYFQNEAQLEKSRLLSDRFSAERPKGSFSTLEIQRTEQGDSAMYLCASSYGQGAVDTQYFGPGTRLTVL.

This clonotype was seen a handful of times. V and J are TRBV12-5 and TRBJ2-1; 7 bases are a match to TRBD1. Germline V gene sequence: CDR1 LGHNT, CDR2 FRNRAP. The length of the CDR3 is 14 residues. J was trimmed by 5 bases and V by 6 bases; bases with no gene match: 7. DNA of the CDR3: TGTGCTAGTGGCCGGGACAGCGCGCACAATGAGCAGTTCTTC. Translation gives CASGRDSAHNEQFF.

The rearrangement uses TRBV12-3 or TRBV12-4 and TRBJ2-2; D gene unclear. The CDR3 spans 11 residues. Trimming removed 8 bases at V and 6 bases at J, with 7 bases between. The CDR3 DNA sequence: TGTGCCAGCGGAAGATCCGGGGAGCTGTTTTTT. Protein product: CASGRSGELFF.

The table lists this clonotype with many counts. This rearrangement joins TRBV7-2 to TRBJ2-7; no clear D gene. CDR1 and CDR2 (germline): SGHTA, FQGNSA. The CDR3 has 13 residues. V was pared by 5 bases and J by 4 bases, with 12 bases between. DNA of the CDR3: TGTGCCAGCAGCGCAGCGAGTGGATACGAGCAGTACTTC. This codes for CASSAASGYEQYF.

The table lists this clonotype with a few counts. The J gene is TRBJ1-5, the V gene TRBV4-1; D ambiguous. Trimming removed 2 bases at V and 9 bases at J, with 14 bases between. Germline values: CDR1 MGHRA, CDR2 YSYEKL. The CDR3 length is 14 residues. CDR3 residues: CASSQIAGSGPQHF. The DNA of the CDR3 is TGCGCCAGCAGCCAAATAGCGGGGTCAGGGCCCCAGCATTTT.

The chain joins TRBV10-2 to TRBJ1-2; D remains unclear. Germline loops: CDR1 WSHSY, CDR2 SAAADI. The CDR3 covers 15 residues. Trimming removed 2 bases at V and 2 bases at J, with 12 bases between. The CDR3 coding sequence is TGCGCCAGCAGTGAGCCCGCGGGAACCAACTATGGCTACACCTTC. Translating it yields CASSEPAGTNYGYTF.

DNA of the CDR3: TGTGCCTCCAAGAACCGGGAAGAGGAAAAACTGTTTTTT. Translating it yields CASKNREEEKLFF. V usage is TRBV10-3 and J usage is TRBJ1-4; unclear D gene. Trimming took 11 bases from V and 8 from J, leaving 18 bases between them. The CDR3 contains 13 residues. Germline V gives CDR1 ENHRY, CDR2 SYGVKD.

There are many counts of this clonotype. Written as DNA, the CDR3 is TGTGCCAGTTCCGGGACTAGCGGGAGATCATGGGGAGATACGCAGTATTTT. This sequence encodes CASSGTSGRSWGDTQYF. The chain employs TRBV7-8 and TRBJ2-3, with 14 bases that match TRBD2. V trimming: 9 bases; J trimming: 5 bases; junction bases outside the gene matches: 13. Germline values: CDR1 SGHVS, CDR2 FQNEAQ. The CDR3 has 17 amino acids.

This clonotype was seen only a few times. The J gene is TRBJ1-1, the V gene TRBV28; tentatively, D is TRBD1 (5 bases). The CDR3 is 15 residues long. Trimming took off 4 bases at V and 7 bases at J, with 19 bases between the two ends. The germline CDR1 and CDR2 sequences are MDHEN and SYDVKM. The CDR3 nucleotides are TGTGCCAGCAGTTCCATCGGCAGGGACCCCTATGAAGCTTTCTTT. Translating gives CASSSIGRDPYEAFF.